The 3 T cell receptor beta chains below come from one sample, sequenced in a study of blood T cells in healthy people across ages. The use of a sample-barcoded 5' primer and a J-beta primer mix characterized a second PCR of about 7 to 12 cycles. TCRdb used MiXCR to reprocess the 5' RACE reads, holding one entry per CDR3 protein. The repertoire consists of over a million distinct CDR3 sequences, with around 59% occurring once and the leading ten covering 6.5% to 8.5%. The sequenced material came from blood. The source of these receptors is a man between 18 and 29 years old in good health.

The V gene is TRBV27, the J gene TRBJ2-1, with no clear D. The germline V gene encodes CDR1 MNHEY and CDR2 SMNVEV (reference sequence). V lost 3 bases and J lost 7, with 19 bases in between. The CDR3 is 16 residues long. The CDR3 loop is CASSFVSSRVGNEQFF. As DNA, the CDR3 is TGTGCCAGCAGTTTTGTTAGCAGCCGGGTAGGAAATGAGCAGTTCTTC.

The V call is TRBV4-1, the J call TRBJ2-3; D not resolved. Deletions cut 4 bases from V and 4 bases from J, with 12 bases between. Per the germline V gene, CDR1 is MGHRA and CDR2 is YSYEKL. The CDR3 covers 14 residues. CDR3 coding DNA: TGCGCCAGCAGCCGGGTCTCAGGCTCAGATACGCAGTATTTT. Amino acids: CASSRVSGSDTQYF.

V gene TRBV12-3 or TRBV12-4 combines with J gene TRBJ1-4, with D maybe TRBD1 (6 bases). The CDR3 has 14 amino acids. Trimming removed 6 bases at V and 8 bases at J, with 16 bases between. Here the CDR3 DNA reads TGTGCCAGCAGCCCAGGGAGGGGGGGCGAAAAACTGTTTTTT. Translated, it gives CASSPGRGGEKLFF.